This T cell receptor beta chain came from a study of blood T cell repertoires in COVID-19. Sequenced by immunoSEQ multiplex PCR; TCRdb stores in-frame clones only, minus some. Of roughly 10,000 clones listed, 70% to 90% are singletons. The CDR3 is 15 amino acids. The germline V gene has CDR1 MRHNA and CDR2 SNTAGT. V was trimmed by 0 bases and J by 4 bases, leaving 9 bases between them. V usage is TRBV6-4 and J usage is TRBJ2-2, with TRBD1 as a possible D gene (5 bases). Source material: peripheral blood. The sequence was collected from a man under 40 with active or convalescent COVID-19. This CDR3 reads CASSDSAGFTGELFF. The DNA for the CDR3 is TGTGCCAGCAGTGACTCAGCAGGGTTCACCGGGGAGCTGTTTTTT.